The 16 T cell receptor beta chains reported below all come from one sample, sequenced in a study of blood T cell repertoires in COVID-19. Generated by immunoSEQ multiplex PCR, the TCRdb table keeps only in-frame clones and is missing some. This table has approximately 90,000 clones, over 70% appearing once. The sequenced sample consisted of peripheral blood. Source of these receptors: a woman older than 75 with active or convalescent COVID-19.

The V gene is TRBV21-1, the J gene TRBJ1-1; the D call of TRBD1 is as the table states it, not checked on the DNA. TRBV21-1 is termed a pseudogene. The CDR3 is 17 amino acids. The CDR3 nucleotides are TGTGCCAGCAGTCACCGTCGGGACAGGGATACTAGCACTGAAGCTTTCTTT. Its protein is CASSHRRDRDTSTEAFF.

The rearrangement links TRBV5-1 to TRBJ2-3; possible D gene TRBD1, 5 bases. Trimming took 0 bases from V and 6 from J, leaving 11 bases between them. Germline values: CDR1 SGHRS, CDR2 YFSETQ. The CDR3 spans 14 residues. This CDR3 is CASSLVGLGDTQYF. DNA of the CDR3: TGCGCCAGCAGCTTGGTGGGGCTTGGCGATACGCAGTATTTT.

This CDR3 is CASSLEGGGTEAFF. The CDR3 DNA reads TGCGCCAGCAGCTTGGAGGGTGGGGGGACTGAAGCTTTCTTT. The chain links TRBV5-1 to TRBJ1-1; D perhaps matches TRBD1 (5 bases). Germline loops: CDR1 SGHRS, CDR2 YFSETQ. The CDR3 sequence is 14 residues long. The ends were cut back, 0 bases at V and 5 bases at J, with 11 bases in the middle.

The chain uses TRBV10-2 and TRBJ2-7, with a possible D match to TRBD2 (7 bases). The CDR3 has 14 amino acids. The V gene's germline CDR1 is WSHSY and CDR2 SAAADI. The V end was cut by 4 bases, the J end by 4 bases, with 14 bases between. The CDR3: CASSGGRGGYEQYF. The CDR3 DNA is TGCGCCAGCAGTGGAGGGAGGGGGGGTTACGAGCAGTACTTC.

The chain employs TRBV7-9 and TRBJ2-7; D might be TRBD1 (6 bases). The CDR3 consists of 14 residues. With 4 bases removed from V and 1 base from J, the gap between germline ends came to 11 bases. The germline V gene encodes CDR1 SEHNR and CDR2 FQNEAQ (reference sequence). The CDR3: CASSSNQGSYEQYF. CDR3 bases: TGTGCCAGCAGCTCAAACCAGGGGTCCTACGAGCAGTACTTC. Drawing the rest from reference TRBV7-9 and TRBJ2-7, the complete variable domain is DTGVSQNPRHKITKRGQNVTFRCDPISEHNRLYWYRQTLGQGPEFLTYFQNEAQLEKSRLLSDRFSAERPKGSFSTLEIQRTEQGDSAMYLCASSSNQGSYEQYFGPGTRLTVT.

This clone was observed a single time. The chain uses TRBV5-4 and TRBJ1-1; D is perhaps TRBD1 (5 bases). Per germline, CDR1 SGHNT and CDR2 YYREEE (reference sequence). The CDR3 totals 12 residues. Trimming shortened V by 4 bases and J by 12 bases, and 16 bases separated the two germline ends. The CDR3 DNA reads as TGTGCCAGCAGCGCCAGGGTAGGATCGACTTTCTTT. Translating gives CASSARVGSTFF.

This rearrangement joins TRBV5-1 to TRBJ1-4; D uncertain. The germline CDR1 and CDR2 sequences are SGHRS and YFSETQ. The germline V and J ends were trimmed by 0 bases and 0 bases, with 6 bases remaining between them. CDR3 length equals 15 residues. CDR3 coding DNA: TGCGCCAGCAGCTTGGACAGTGCAACTAATGAAAAACTGTTTTTT. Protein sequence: CASSLDSATNEKLFF.

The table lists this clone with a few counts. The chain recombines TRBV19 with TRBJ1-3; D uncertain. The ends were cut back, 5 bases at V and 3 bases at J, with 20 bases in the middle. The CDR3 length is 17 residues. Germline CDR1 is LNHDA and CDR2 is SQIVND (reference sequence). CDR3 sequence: CASSADILINVGNTIYF. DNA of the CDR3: TGTGCCAGTAGTGCCGACATATTGATCAATGTTGGAAACACCATATATTTT. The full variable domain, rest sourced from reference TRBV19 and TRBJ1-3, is DGGITQSPKYLFRKEGQNVTLSCEQNLNHDAMYWYRQDPGQGLRLIYYSQIVNDFQKGDIAEGYSVSREKKESFPLTVTSAQKNPTAFYLCASSADILINVGNTIYFGEGSWLTVV.

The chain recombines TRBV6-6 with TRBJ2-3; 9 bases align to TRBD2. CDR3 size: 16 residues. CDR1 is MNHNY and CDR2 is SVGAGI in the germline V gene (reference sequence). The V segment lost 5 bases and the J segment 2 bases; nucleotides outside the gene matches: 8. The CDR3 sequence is CASSHGTSRHTDTQYF. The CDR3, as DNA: TGTGCCAGCAGTCACGGGACTAGCAGACACACAGATACGCAGTATTTT.

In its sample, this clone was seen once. This CDR3 reads CASSQSPGLAGGSSYNEQFF. The CDR3 DNA follows: TGTGCCAGCAGCCAGAGTCCGGGACTAGCGGGGGGCAGCTCCTACAATGAGCAGTTCTTC. The genes are TRBV3-1 (or the pseudogene TRBV3-2) and TRBJ2-1, with 15 bases aligning to TRBD2. Per the germline V gene, CDR1 is LGHDT and CDR2 is YNNKEL (reference sequence). CDR3 size: 20 residues. The V segment lost 3 bases and the J segment 0 bases; nucleotides outside the gene matches: 9.

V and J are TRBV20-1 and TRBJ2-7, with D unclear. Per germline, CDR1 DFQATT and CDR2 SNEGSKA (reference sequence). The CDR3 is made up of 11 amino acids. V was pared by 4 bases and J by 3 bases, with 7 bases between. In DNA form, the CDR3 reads TGCAGTGCTATTTCGGGCTACGAGCAGTACTTC. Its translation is CSAISGYEQYF.

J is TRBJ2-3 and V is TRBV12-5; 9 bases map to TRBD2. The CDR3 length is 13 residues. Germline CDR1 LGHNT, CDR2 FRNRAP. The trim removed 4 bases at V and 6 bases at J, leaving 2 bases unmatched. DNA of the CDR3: TGTGCTAGTGGTTGGACTAGCGCCGATACGCAGTATTTT. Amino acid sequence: CASGWTSADTQYF.

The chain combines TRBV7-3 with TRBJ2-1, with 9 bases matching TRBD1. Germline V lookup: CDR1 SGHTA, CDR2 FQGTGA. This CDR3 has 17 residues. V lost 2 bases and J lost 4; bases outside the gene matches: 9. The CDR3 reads CASSLPPLDRGYNEQFF. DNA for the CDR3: TGTGCCAGCAGCTTACCGCCTCTGGACAGGGGTTACAATGAGCAGTTCTTC.

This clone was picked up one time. The CDR3: CAISESREVQPQHF. CDR3 bases: TGTGCCATCAGTGAGTCGAGGGAGGTGCAGCCCCAGCATTTT. The chain uses TRBV10-3 and TRBJ1-5, with D hard to call. Germline V lookup: CDR1 ENHRY, CDR2 SYGVKD. Trimming removed 0 bases from V and 7 bases from J, with 10 bases in between. This CDR3 has 14 amino acids.

CDR3 sequence (DNA): TGTGCCAGCAGCTTAGGAGGCAGGGCCACTGAAGCTTTCTTT. Residues: CASSLGGRATEAFF. The gene calls are TRBV7-9 and TRBJ1-1; D might be TRBD1 (5 bases). The CDR3 contains 14 residues. Trimming stripped 1 base from V and 4 bases from J, with 10 bases between. The germline CDR1 and CDR2 sequences are SEHNR and FQNEAQ (reference sequence). Full variable domain (remainder filled in from reference TRBV7-9 and TRBJ1-1): DTGVSQNPRHKITKRGQNVTFRCDPISEHNRLYWYRQTLGQGPEFLTYFQNEAQLEKSRLLSDRFSAERPKGSFSTLEIQRTEQGDSAMYLCASSLGGRATEAFFGQGTRLTVV.

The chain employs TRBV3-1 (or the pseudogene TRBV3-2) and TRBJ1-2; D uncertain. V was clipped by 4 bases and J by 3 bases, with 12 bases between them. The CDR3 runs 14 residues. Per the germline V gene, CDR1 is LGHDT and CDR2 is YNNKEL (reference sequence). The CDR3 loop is CASSRASEDYGYTF. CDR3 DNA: TGTGCCAGCAGCCGAGCTTCAGAGGACTATGGCTACACCTTC.